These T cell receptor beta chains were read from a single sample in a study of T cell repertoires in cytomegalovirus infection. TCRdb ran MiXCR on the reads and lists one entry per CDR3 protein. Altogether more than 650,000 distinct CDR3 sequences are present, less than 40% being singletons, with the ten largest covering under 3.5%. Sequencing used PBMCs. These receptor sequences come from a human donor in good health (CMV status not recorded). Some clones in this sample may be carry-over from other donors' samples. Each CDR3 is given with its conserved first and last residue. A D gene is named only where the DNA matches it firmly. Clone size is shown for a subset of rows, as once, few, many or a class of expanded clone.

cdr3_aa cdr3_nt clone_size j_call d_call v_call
CSSTHPGGHEQYF TGTTCCAGCACCCACCCCGGGGGTCACGAGCAGTACTTC NA TRBJ2-7 NA TRBV28
CASSLKGWSNQPQHF TGTGCCAGCAGCTTAAAGGGCTGGAGCAATCAGCCCCAGCATTTT NA TRBJ1-5 NA TRBV7-2
CASSLVQDHEKLFF TGTGCCAGCAGTTTAGTACAGGACCATGAAAAACTGTTTTTT few TRBJ1-4 NA TRBV28
CASSPTSDREAFF TGTGCCAGTAGCCCGACTTCCGACAGAGAAGCTTTCTTT NA TRBJ1-1 NA TRBV19
CASSIDSYTDTQYF TGTGCCAGCAGTATTGACAGCTACACAGATACGCAGTATTTT many TRBJ2-3 NA TRBV7-2
CASSFEGRGTDTQYF TGTGCCAGCAGCTTCGAGGGCCGAGGTACAGATACGCAGTATTTT many TRBJ2-3 NA TRBV7-8
CASSQTGYNEQFF TGTGCCAGCAGTCAGACAGGATACAATGAGCAGTTCTTC many TRBJ2-1 NA TRBV6-1
CASSRQVVNTEAFF TGTGCCAGCAGTCGACAAGTGGTGAACACTGAAGCTTTCTTT many TRBJ1-1 NA TRBV6-5
CASTMDRRDRRIYEQYF TGTGCCAGCACAATGGATAGGCGGGACAGGAGAATCTACGAGCAGTACTTC NA TRBJ2-7 TRBD1 TRBV28
CATSDAQGRTEAFF TGTGCCACCAGTGATGCACAGGGACGCACTGAAGCTTTCTTT few TRBJ1-1 NA TRBV24-1
CASGGQPGGFNSPLHF TGTGCCAGCGGAGGACAGCCGGGTGGGTTTAATTCACCCCTCCACTTT few TRBJ1-6 NA TRBV6-1
CASQIQGASSHEQFF TGTGCCAGTCAAATACAGGGGGCTAGTAGCCATGAGCAGTTCTTC few TRBJ2-1 TRBD1 TRBV6-6
CASSPPASGSPSYEQYF TGTGCCAGCAGTCCTCCGGCTAGCGGGTCCCCCTCCTACGAGCAGTACTTC NA TRBJ2-7 TRBD2 TRBV28
CASSPGTGGNDEQFF TGTGCCAGCAGCCCCGGGACAGGGGGTAATGATGAGCAGTTCTTC NA TRBJ2-1 TRBD1 TRBV5-4
CASAGGAAGEQFF TGTGCCAGCGCAGGGGGGGCGGCGGGTGAGCAGTTCTTC many TRBJ2-1 NA TRBV6-1
CASSLPDRGVSEAFF TGCGCCAGCAGCCTGCCGGACAGGGGAGTATCTGAAGCTTTCTTT NA TRBJ1-1 TRBD1 TRBV5-1
CASRSGRGYNEQFF TGCGCCAGCAGGAGCGGGAGGGGCTACAATGAGCAGTTCTTC few TRBJ2-1 TRBD2 TRBV5-1
CASSRRGTEETQYF TGTGCCAGCAGCCGAAGGGGGACGGAAGAGACCCAGTACTTC many TRBJ2-5 NA TRBV7-6
CASSGTGGDQPQHF TGTGCCAGCAGTGGGACAGGGGGCGATCAGCCCCAGCATTTT many TRBJ1-5 TRBD1 TRBV2
CASSQPGQGKYGYTF TGTGCCAGCAGTCAACCGGGACAGGGGAAGTATGGCTACACCTTC NA TRBJ1-2 TRBD1 TRBV6-2/TRBV6-3
CSARDLTAYSNQPQHF TGCAGTGCTAGAGATCTGACAGCTTATAGCAATCAGCCCCAGCATTTT NA TRBJ1-5 NA TRBV20-1
CASSLSPTGEQYF TGTGCCAGCAGCTTAAGTCCCACGGGCGAGCAGTACTTC few TRBJ2-7 NA TRBV6-1
CASSELAGGPPAAGELFF TGTGCCAGCAGTGAATTAGCGGGAGGCCCCCCGGCGGCCGGGGAGCTGTTTTTT few TRBJ2-2 TRBD2 TRBV6-1
CASSLPRTGILNTEAFF TGTGCCAGCAGCTTGCCCCGGACAGGGATACTGAACACTGAAGCTTTCTTT NA TRBJ1-1 TRBD1 TRBV5-6
CASSTRPRVGTDNQPQHF TGTGCCAGTAGTACACGCCCTCGGGTTGGGACAGACAATCAGCCCCAGCATTTT few TRBJ1-5 TRBD1 TRBV19
CASSTTGFGVGANVLTF TGTGCCAGCTCTACGACAGGGTTCGGCGTTGGGGCCAACGTCCTGACTTTC few TRBJ2-6 TRBD1 TRBV18
CASSEIATGINEKLFF TGTGCCAGCAGCGAGATAGCGACAGGGATTAATGAAAAACTGTTTTTT many TRBJ1-4 TRBD1 TRBV7-9
CASSPTSGARDTQYF TGTGCCAGCAGCCCGACTAGCGGGGCCAGAGATACGCAGTATTTT NA TRBJ2-3 TRBD2 TRBV7-3
CASSPRGPDDEQYF TGTGCCAGCAGCCCCCGGGGGCCGGACGACGAGCAGTACTTC NA TRBJ2-7 NA TRBV9
CASSFNLREGNPNQPQHF TGTGCCAGCAGCTTTAATCTTCGGGAAGGGAACCCGAATCAGCCCCAGCATTTT few TRBJ1-5 NA TRBV11-2
CASGDYIAVASGELFF TGTGCCAGCGGCGACTACATAGCGGTAGCCTCCGGGGAGCTGTTTTTT NA TRBJ2-2 NA TRBV7-9
CASSIYSAGYTF TGTGCCAGTAGTATCTACTCTGCTGGCTACACCTTC few TRBJ1-2 NA TRBV19
CATSEWESPDTQYF TGTGCCACCAGTGAATGGGAGAGTCCAGATACGCAGTATTTT NA TRBJ2-3 NA TRBV24-1
CASSLITYGYTF TGTGCCAGCAGCTTAATCACCTATGGCTACACCTTC many TRBJ1-2 NA TRBV7-2
CASSLWLALGPDTQYF TGTGCCAGCAGCTTATGGTTAGCCTTGGGCCCAGATACGCAGTATTTT NA TRBJ2-3 NA TRBV7-3
CASSATGSRGTIYF TGTGCCAGCAGTGCTACAGGATCGAGAGGCACCATATATTTT few TRBJ1-3 NA TRBV12-3/TRBV12-4